The 6 T cell receptor beta chains listed next were all sequenced from one sample in a study of a mutant IDH1 vaccine in newly diagnosed glioma. Assay used: immunoSEQ multiplex PCR; TCRdb lists only in-frame clones, some missing. This sample carries about 24,000 clones, approximately 93% of them seen once, and the ten largest clones take more than 8.5%. Time point denoted: baseline, week 1 (first vaccination visit). Specified treatment: pre-vaccination baseline after standard-of-care therapy. The material was PBMCs, obtained from a glioma patient treated with radiotherapy, temozolomide or both. The receptors stem from a man aged 25 to 40 with glioma.

This rearrangement joins TRBV15 to TRBJ1-2, with D unresolved. Looked up from germline, CDR1 is LNHNV and CDR2 is YYDKDF (reference sequence). The CDR3 covers 15 residues. Trimming took off 0 bases at V and 0 bases at J, with 8 bases between the two ends. The CDR3, as DNA: TGTGCCACCAGCAGAGAGGCAGCTCCTAACTATGGCTACACCTTC. Translated: CATSREAAPNYGYTF.

The rearrangement links TRBV7-9 to TRBJ1-2; D gene uncertain. V lost 5 bases and J lost 4, with 11 bases in between. CDR1 SEHNR and CDR2 FQNEAQ come from the germline V gene (reference sequence). The CDR3 covers 13 residues. CDR3 sequence reads: CASSGEGGYGYTF. The CDR3 nucleotides are TGTGCCAGCAGCGGAGAAGGAGGCTATGGCTACACCTTC.

The rearrangement joins TRBV7-9 to TRBJ2-7; the D gene is possibly TRBD1 (5 bases). This CDR3 is 14 amino acids long. V dropped 4 bases and J dropped 3 bases, with 13 bases sitting between them. Germline CDR1 reads SEHNR; CDR2 reads FQNEAQ (reference sequence). The CDR3 DNA reads as TGTGCCAGCAGCTCACGACAGAACCTCTACGAGCAGTACTTC. This codes for CASSSRQNLYEQYF. Full variable domain (missing parts from reference TRBV7-9 and TRBJ2-7): DTGVSQNPRHKITKRGQNVTFRCDPISEHNRLYWYRQTLGQGPEFLTYFQNEAQLEKSRLLSDRFSAERPKGSFSTLEIQRTEQGDSAMYLCASSSRQNLYEQYFGPGTRLTVT.

In this sample, this clone turned up a few times. DNA of the CDR3: TGTGCCATCAGCGAAGTACGGGGGGGGCCGAACACTGAAGCTTTCTTT. Translation: CAISEVRGGPNTEAFF. The chain uses TRBV10-3 and TRBJ1-1, with D possibly TRBD1 on 6 matching bases. This CDR3 has 16 residues. CDR1 is ENHRY, CDR2 SYGVKD, per germline. V lost 6 bases, J lost 1 base, and 18 bases lay in between.

The chain is built from TRBV2 and TRBJ2-7, with a tentative D call TRBD2 (6 bases). Between the trimmed V and J ends, which lost 9 bases and 3 bases, there was a span of 18 bases. This CDR3 is 14 amino acids long. Germline CDR1 reads SNHLY; CDR2 reads FYNNEI. The CDR3, as DNA: TGTGCCAGTGGTGACGCTAGCGCGAACTACGAGCAGTACTTC. Translating it yields CASGDASANYEQYF.

The chain carries TRBV10-2 and TRBJ2-2, with TRBD2 as a possible D gene (5 bases). CDR3 length equals 13 residues. Germline CDR1 WSHSY, CDR2 SAAADI. The germline V and J ends were trimmed by 6 bases and 1 base, with 6 bases remaining between them. The CDR3 sequence: CASSRGNTGELFF. CDR3 coding DNA: TGCGCCAGCAGCCGGGGGAACACCGGGGAGCTGTTTTTT.